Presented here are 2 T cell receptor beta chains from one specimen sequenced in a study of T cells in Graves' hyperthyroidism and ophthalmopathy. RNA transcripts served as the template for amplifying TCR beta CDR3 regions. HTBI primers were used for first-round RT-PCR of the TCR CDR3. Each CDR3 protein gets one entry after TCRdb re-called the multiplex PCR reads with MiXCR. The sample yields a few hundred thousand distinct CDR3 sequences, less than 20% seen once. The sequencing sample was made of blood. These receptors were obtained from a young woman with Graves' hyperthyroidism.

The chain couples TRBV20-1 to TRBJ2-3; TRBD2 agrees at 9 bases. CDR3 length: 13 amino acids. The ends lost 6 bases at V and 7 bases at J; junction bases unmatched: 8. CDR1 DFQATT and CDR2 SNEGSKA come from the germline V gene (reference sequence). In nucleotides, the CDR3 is TGCAGTGCCGATAGCGGGAGCAGCAATACGCAGTATTTT. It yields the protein CSADSGSSNTQYF.

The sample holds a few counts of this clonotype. The CDR3, as DNA: TGTGCCAGCAGCCCCCACAGGGGGGGAAACACTGAAGCTTTCTTT. It translates to CASSPHRGGNTEAFF. The rearrangement uses TRBV7-9 and TRBJ1-1, with 8 bases aligning to TRBD1. Germline CDR1 SEHNR, CDR2 FQNEAQ (reference sequence). V gave up 5 bases and J gave up 2 bases; unmatched junction bases: 7. This CDR3 is built from 15 residues.